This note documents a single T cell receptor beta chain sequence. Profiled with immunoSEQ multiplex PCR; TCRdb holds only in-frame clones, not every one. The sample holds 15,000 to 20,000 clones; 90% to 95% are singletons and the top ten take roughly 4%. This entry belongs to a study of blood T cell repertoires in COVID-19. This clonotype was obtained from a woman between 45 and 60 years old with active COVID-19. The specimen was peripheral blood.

For the CDR3, the DNA is TGCGCCACGAAAGCAGGGGTGGGCCACCAGTTCTTC. Protein: CATKAGVGHQFF. V usage is TRBV10-2 and J usage is TRBJ2-1; possible D gene TRBD1, 6 bases. Germline CDR1 is WSHSY and CDR2 is SAAADI. The CDR3 runs 12 residues. V was shortened by 10 bases and J by 13 bases, with 20 bases between the two germline ends.